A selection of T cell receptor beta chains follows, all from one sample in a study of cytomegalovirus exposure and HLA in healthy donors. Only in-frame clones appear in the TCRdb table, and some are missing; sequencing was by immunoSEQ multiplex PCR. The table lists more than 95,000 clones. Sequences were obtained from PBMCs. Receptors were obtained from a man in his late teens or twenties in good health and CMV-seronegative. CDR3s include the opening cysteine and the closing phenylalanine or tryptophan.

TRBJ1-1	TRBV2	CASSPTGNTEAFF
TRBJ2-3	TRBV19	CASSWRGDTQYF
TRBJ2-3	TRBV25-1	CASSDPRLGAGGTDTQYF
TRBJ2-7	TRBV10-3	CAISNDREEQYF
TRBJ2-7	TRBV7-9	CASSHTRGGTVTYEQYF
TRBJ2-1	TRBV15	CATSRGRTSVDEQFF
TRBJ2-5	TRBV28	CASSLQGAGETQYF
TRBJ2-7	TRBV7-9	CASSLERRRGLAYEQYF
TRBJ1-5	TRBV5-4	CASSLRAGERRPQHF
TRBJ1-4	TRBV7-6	CASSLAGGGNEKLFF
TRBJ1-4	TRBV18	CASLGGQGDEKLFF
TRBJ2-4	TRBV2	CASRSRGGNIQYF
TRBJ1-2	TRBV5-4	CASSDISRQGAENGYTF
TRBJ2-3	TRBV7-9	CASSSSGTDTQYF
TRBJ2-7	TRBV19	CASSTQPQGSRLYEQYF
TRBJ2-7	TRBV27	CASSLIRGEQYF
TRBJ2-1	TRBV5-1	CASSWELAHDEQFF
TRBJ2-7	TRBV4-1	CASSQPGLYEQYF
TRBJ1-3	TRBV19	CASSPFVGSRDRVLLRGNTIYF
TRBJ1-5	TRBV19	CACRRQSPDYSNQPQHF
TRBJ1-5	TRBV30	CAWSRDLSGVGQPQHF
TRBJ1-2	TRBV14	CASSQDLQYVYTF
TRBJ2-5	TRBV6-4	CASSESAGGKETQYF
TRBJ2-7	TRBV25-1	CASSRTGGPGEQYF
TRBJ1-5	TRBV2	CASRPGQGNKNQPQHF
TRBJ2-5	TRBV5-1	CASSPNPGQVQETQYF
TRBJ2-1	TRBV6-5	CASSSRLGRGYNEQFF
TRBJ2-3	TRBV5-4	CASSLEALRADTQYF
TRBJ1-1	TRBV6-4	CASSDNMNTEAFF
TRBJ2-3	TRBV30	CAWGSGSRTDTQYF
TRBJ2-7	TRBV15	CATSPRTGSYEQYF
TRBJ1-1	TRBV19	CASSGLFGTEAFF
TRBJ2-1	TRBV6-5	CASSYSGTGKGNEQFF
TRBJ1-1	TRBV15	CATGGEDTEAFF
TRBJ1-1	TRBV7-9	CASSLALGTVNTEAFF
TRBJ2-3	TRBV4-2	CASSQFRDRGGTDTQYF
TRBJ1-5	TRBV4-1	CASSQALLQAQHF
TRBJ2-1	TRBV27	CASSVSPGDNEQFF
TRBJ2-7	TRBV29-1	CSARNSYEQYF
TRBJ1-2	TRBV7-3	CASSLTAQAGGYTF
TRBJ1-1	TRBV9	CASSAGTGGEAFF
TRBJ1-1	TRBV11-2	CASSLRRAAWGRTEAFF
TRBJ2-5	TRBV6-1	CASSEVGALGTQYF
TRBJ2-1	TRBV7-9	CASKREGPYNEQFF
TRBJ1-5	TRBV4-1	CASSQVDRGNQPQHF
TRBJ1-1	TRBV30	CAWTFRGPRGTEAFF